This T cell receptor beta chain stems from a study of blood T cell repertoires in COVID-19. Study details: Nucleic acid was either cDNA or gDNA, and it came from T cells, B-cell-depleted T cells, or PBMCs.

Trimming at V came to 2 bases and at J to 2 bases, leaving 7 bases not matched to a gene. The germline V gene has CDR1 LNHDA and CDR2 SQIVND (reference sequence). The CDR3 contains 16 residues. Profiled with immunoSEQ multiplex PCR; TCRdb holds only in-frame clones, not every one. The data hold just over 65,000 clones, with roughly 90% observed a single time. Sample: peripheral blood. The sequence derives from a man aged 55 to 69 with acute or convalescent COVID-19. The chain has TRBV19 and TRBJ1-2; the match to TRBD1 covers 8 bases. DNA for the CDR3: TGTGCCAGTAGTATAATGGCGGACAGGGTAAACTATGGCTACACCTTC. This translates into CASSIMADRVNYGYTF.